These 7 T cell receptor beta chains came from one sample sequenced in a study of patients and donors after allogeneic stem cell transplantation. One entry per CDR3 protein results from TCRdb running MiXCR on the RT-PCR reads. Of roughly 40,000 distinct CDR3 sequences in the sample, about 30% were seen once. Sequenced input: blood, either unsorted or a sorted T cell fraction (not recorded which). The receptors come from a human donor who was either an allogeneic HSCT recipient or a stem cell or donor lymphocyte infusion donor (not recorded which). It is not recorded whose cells these are; they may come from a transplant donor.

The chain couples TRBV6-5 to TRBJ2-7; 9 bases line up with TRBD1. The CDR3 totals 15 residues. CDR1 MNHEY and CDR2 SVGAGI come from the germline V gene. J was trimmed by 3 bases and V by 3 bases; bases with no gene match: 6. The CDR3 sequence: CASSYRDRGIYEQYF. The CDR3 bases are TGTGCCAGCAGTTATAGAGACAGGGGGATCTACGAGCAGTACTTC.

About this clonotype itself: A much larger clone differs by one base, so this may be a read error. CDR3 sequence (DNA): TGTGCCAGCACCTCAACTATTGAAAAACTGTTTTTT. Translating gives CASTSTIEKLFF. V gene TRBV5-6 combines with J gene TRBJ1-4; D ambiguous. Germline assignment: CDR1 SGHDT and CDR2 YYEEEE. This CDR3 has 12 residues.

The chain is built from TRBV9 and TRBJ2-5, with D possibly being TRBD1 (6 bases). Germline V gives CDR1 SGDLS, CDR2 YYNGEE. V was shortened by 4 bases and J by 1 base, with 14 bases between the two germline ends. The CDR3 contains 15 residues. CDR3: CASSPRTVPQETQYF. The DNA of the CDR3 is TGTGCCAGCAGCCCTCGGACAGTCCCCCAAGAGACCCAGTACTTC.

This clonotype was seen at least ten times. The rearrangement links TRBV24-1 to TRBJ2-2; D unclear. This CDR3 is built from 14 residues. Germline CDR1 is KGHDR and CDR2 is SFDVKD. V shed 4 bases and J shed 0 bases, with 5 bases lying between them. DNA of the CDR3: TGTGCCACCAGTGACCCCGCGAACACCGGGGAGCTGTTTTTT. The encoded protein is CATSDPANTGELFF.

This chain links TRBV28 with TRBJ1-2; D remains ambiguous. Trimming left V 3 bases short and J 4 bases short, with 9 bases between. The CDR3 runs 13 residues. Germline V gives CDR1 MDHEN, CDR2 SYDVKM. CDR3 in DNA: TGTGCCAGCAGTTTCTCCAGCCCCTATGGCTACACCTTC. This codes for CASSFSSPYGYTF.

The sample holds a few counts of this clonotype. The chain has TRBV11-2 and TRBJ1-1, with 9 bases identical to TRBD1. This CDR3 comprises 18 residues. J lost 3 bases, V lost 1 base, and 12 bases had no gene match. CDR1 and CDR2 from the germline V gene are SGHAT and FQNNGV. The CDR3 region is CASSLATRDRETDTEAFF. For the CDR3, the DNA is TGTGCCAGCAGCTTAGCGACCCGGGACAGGGAAACGGACACTGAAGCTTTCTTT.

The CDR3 nucleotides read TGTGCCAGCTCACCAGGCAGAGATCAGCCCCAGCATTTT. Protein product: CASSPGRDQPQHF. The gene calls are TRBV18 and TRBJ1-5; D not certain. Deletions cut 2 bases from V and 5 bases from J, with 7 bases between. The germline CDR1 and CDR2 sequences are KGHSH and LQKENI. CDR3 length: 13 amino acids.